One and the same sample provided the 9 T cell receptor beta chains below, sequenced in a study of CD8 T cells in ankylosing spondylitis. Each CDR3 protein is one row after TCRdb ran MiXCR on the 5' RACE reads. The data contain 180,000 or so distinct CDR3 sequences, more than 9% of them singletons. The sequencing sample was made of blood, either unsorted or a sorted T cell fraction (not recorded which). The receptors derive from a male donor with ankylosing spondylitis or in good health (not recorded which).

This clonotype appeared many times. The genes are TRBV20-1 and TRBJ2-7; 8 positions agree with TRBD1. V was clipped by 5 bases and J by 3 bases; unmatched bases: 9. Germline V CDR1 and CDR2: DFQATT, SNEGSKA (reference sequence). CDR3 size: 14 residues. As DNA, the CDR3 is TGCAGTGCTTCGGACAGGGTCAAGTACTACGAGCAGTACTTC. It is translated as CSASDRVKYYEQYF.

This clonotype was observed at least ten times. J is TRBJ2-2 and V is TRBV5-6, with TRBD1 matching over 9 bases. V lost 0 bases, J lost 6 bases, and 9 bases stayed unmatched. Germline loops: CDR1 SGHDT, CDR2 YYEEEE. This CDR3 has 17 residues. CDR3 protein: CASSLAVGDRASGELFF. In DNA, the CDR3 is TGTGCCAGCAGCTTGGCCGTCGGGGACAGGGCGTCCGGGGAGCTGTTTTTT.

In this sample, this clonotype turned up many times. The chain employs TRBV20-1 and TRBJ2-4, with unresolved D. The CDR3 length is 14 residues. Trimming removed 5 bases from V and 0 bases from J, with 11 bases in between. Germline V gene data show CDR1 as DFQATT and CDR2 as SNEGSKA (reference sequence). As DNA, the CDR3 is TGCAGTGCTGAACCGGGCTTAGCCAAAAACATTCAGTACTTC. Protein product: CSAEPGLAKNIQYF.

At least ten counts were recorded for this clonotype. This chain uses TRBV5-5 with TRBJ2-7, with unresolved D. Trimming took 0 bases from V and 4 from J, leaving 14 bases between them. CDR1 and CDR2 (germline): SGHKS, YYEKEE (reference sequence). The CDR3 has 15 amino acids. The CDR3 bases are TGTGCCAGCAGCTTGGCCCCCCTAACCGATTACGAGCAGTACTTC. Amino acids: CASSLAPLTDYEQYF.

This clonotype occurred many times. CDR3 residues: CASSLAVAGAYNEQFF. The CDR3 DNA follows: TGTGCCAGCAGCTTAGCGGTGGCGGGGGCCTACAATGAGCAGTTCTTC. V gene TRBV7-2 combines with J gene TRBJ2-1, with 7 bases fitting TRBD2. This CDR3 comprises 16 residues. Germline V gene data show CDR1 as SGHTA and CDR2 as FQGNSA. The V segment lost 0 bases and the J segment 2 bases; nucleotides outside the gene matches: 4.

Many counts were recorded for this clonotype. J is TRBJ2-3 and V is TRBV9; 9 positions agree with TRBD2. V lost 3 bases and J lost 2; bases outside the gene matches: 10. This CDR3 has 17 residues. Germline V CDR1 and CDR2: SGDLS, YYNGEE. The CDR3 spells CASSASISGGITDTQYF. CDR3 sequence (DNA): TGTGCCAGCAGCGCCTCGATTAGCGGGGGTATCACAGATACGCAGTATTTT.

This clonotype was seen ten or more times. The V call is TRBV12-3 or TRBV12-4, the J call TRBJ2-5; D call uncertain. Trimming left V 0 bases short and J 5 bases short, with 7 bases between. The CDR3 spans 13 residues. The CDR3 nucleotides read TGTGCCAGCAGTTTAGCCCCGCGGGAGACCCAGTACTTC. It yields the protein CASSLAPRETQYF.

This clonotype has a count of ten or more. The V gene is TRBV6-2 or TRBV6-3, the J gene TRBJ2-3; tentatively, D is TRBD2 (6 bases). Trimming took off 0 bases at V and 5 bases at J, with 6 bases between the two ends. Germline V gene lookup returns CDR1 MNHEY and CDR2 SVGEGT. The CDR3 covers 13 residues. The CDR3 nucleotides are TGTGCCAGCAGTTACTCGGGACTAGATACGCAGTATTTT. Protein sequence: CASSYSGLDTQYF.

This clonotype was observed at least ten times. This chain uses TRBV4-3 with TRBJ2-4, with D possibly being TRBD1 (6 bases). Between the trimmed V and J ends, which lost 2 bases and 10 bases, there was a span of 12 bases. The CDR3 covers 13 residues. In germline, CDR1 is LGHNA, CDR2 YSLEER. The CDR3 loop is CASSQLEGVIQYF. For the CDR3, the DNA is TGCGCCAGCAGCCAACTTGAGGGGGTAATTCAGTACTTC.